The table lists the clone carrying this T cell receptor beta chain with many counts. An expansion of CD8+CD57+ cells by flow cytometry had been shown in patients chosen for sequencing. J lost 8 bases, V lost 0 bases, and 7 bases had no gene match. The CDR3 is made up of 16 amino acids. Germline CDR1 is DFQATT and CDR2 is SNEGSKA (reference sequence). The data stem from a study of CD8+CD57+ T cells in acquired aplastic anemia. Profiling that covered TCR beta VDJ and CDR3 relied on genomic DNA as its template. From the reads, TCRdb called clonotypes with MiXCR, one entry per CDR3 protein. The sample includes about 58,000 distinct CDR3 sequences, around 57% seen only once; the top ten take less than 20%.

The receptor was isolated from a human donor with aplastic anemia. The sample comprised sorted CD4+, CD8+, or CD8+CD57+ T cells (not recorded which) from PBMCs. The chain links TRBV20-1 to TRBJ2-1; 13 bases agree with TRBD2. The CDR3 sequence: CSARDRLAGGLDEQFF. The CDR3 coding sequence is TGCAGTGCTAGAGACCGACTAGCGGGGGGCCTCGATGAGCAGTTCTTC.